A single sample is the source of the 29 T cell receptor beta chains below, sequenced in a study of shared clonotypes between healthy human individuals. Here immunoSEQ multiplex PCR was the method, and the copy in TCRdb shows in-frame clones only, minus some. Of fewer than 650,000 clones listed, about 80% are singletons. Sequenced sample: PBMCs. These receptor sequences come from a woman aged 40 to 50 in good health. Some clones in this sample may be carry-over from other donors' samples.

The chain couples TRBV28 to TRBJ2-7, with 9 bases identical to TRBD1. The CDR3 has 16 residues. Germline assignment: CDR1 MDHEN and CDR2 SYDVKM. The junction had 9 bases not matched to a gene; V was cut back by 3 bases and J by 3 bases. CDR3: CASSLPPRDRVYEQYF. The CDR3, as DNA: TGTGCCAGCAGTTTGCCACCCCGGGACAGGGTCTACGAGCAGTACTTC.

V is TRBV30 and J is TRBJ1-4, with TRBD1 matching over 7 bases. The V gene end was trimmed by 2 bases and the J gene end by 0 bases; junction bases not matched to a gene: 15. This CDR3 has 19 residues. Per the germline V gene, CDR1 is GTSNPN and CDR2 is SVGIG (reference sequence). CDR3 in DNA: TGTGCCTGGAGTAGGGGTAAACAGGGGAGGGCTTCAACTAATGAAAAACTGTTTTTT. This encodes CAWSRGKQGRASTNEKLFF.

The CDR3: CASSPRVVHEQYF. The CDR3 nucleotides read TGTGCCAGCAGTCCCAGGGTAGTTCACGAGCAGTACTTC. V gene TRBV28 combines with J gene TRBJ2-7, with a weak D call TRBD1 (5 bases). The CDR3 covers 13 residues. Trimming left V 5 bases short and J 5 bases short, with 13 bases between. The germline CDR1 and CDR2 sequences are MDHEN and SYDVKM.

The chain has TRBV4-1 and TRBJ2-3; the D is unclear. CDR1 and CDR2 from the germline V gene are MGHRA and YSYEKL. Trimming shortened V by 0 bases and J by 0 bases, and 7 bases separated the two germline ends. The CDR3 covers 15 residues. Written as DNA, the CDR3 is TGCGCCAGCAGCCAAGATCCAGCGAGCACAGATACGCAGTATTTT. It yields the protein CASSQDPASTDTQYF.

The chain uses TRBV4-2 and TRBJ2-1; 8 positions agree with TRBD2. The J segment lost 6 bases and the V segment lost 7 bases, leaving 11 bases of the junction unmatched. The CDR3 contains 15 residues. Germline CDR1 reads LGHNA; CDR2 reads YNFKEQ. The CDR3 DNA sequence: TGTGCCAGCAACCTGCGGGAGGACACGGGCAATGAGCAGTTCTTC. Encoded protein: CASNLREDTGNEQFF.

This rearrangement joins TRBV18 to TRBJ2-2, with D tentatively TRBD1 (5 bases). The V end was cut by 6 bases, the J end by 0 bases, with 11 bases between. Germline V gene data show CDR1 as KGHSH and CDR2 as LQKENI. This CDR3 spans 15 amino acids. CDR3 DNA sequence: TGTGCCAGCTCGGCTGGGGCCTCGAACACCGGGGAGCTGTTTTTT. Translation gives CASSAGASNTGELFF. Filled out from reference TRBV18 and TRBJ2-2, the complete variable domain reads NAGVMQNPRHLVRRRGQEARLRCSPMKGHSHVYWYRQLPEEGLKFMVYLQKENIIDESGMPKERFSAEFPKEGPSILRIQQVVRGDSAAYFCASSAGASNTGELFFGEGSRLTVL.

This rearrangement joins TRBV5-1 to TRBJ2-1, with 8 bases matching TRBD1. CDR1 is SGHRS and CDR2 is YFSETQ in the germline V gene. There are 16 residues in the CDR3. Trimming took 0 bases from V and 2 from J; bases not matched to a gene: 4. CDR3 DNA: TGCGCCAGCAGCTTGGGGCAGGGGGCCCCCTACAATGAGCAGTTCTTC. This gives the protein CASSLGQGAPYNEQFF.

Concerning this clone: Only one base separates this from a far larger clonotype, so it likely reflects a read error. Different DNA sequences within this sample yield the same CDR3. This chain uses TRBV6-4 with TRBJ2-7; 9 positions match TRBD2. CDR1 and CDR2 from the germline V gene are MRHNA and SNTAGT. After removal of 4 bases from V and 5 bases from J, the junction contained 9 bases not matched to a gene. The CDR3 loop spans 15 amino acids. CDR3 nucleotide sequence: TGTGCCAGCAGTGCAGTATTAGCGGGAGTTGACGAGCAGTACTTC. It yields the protein CASSAVLAGVDEQYF.

The sample holds one count of this clone. CDR3 loop: CASSSDSTRGSPLHF. The CDR3 DNA reads TGCGCCAGCAGCTCGGACAGTACAAGGGGTTCACCCCTCCACTTT. The genes are TRBV5-1 and TRBJ1-6, with D possibly matching TRBD1 (6 bases). Germline CDR1 and CDR2: SGHRS and YFSETQ. The germline V and J ends were trimmed by 3 bases and 9 bases, with 16 bases remaining between them. This CDR3 has 15 amino acids.

This rearrangement joins TRBV7-9 to TRBJ1-2, with TRBD1 identical over 12 bases. Trimming removed 5 bases from V and 7 bases from J; junction bases left unmatched: 11. The CDR3 consists of 16 residues. From germline, CDR1 is SEHNR and CDR2 FQNEAQ (reference sequence). CDR3 in DNA: TGTGCCAGCAGCGTTACCGGGACAGGGGGCACTGGTGGCTACACCTTC. Translated: CASSVTGTGGTGGYTF.

This clone has a handful of counts. A far larger clone is only one base removed, so a read error is likely. The chain uses TRBV30 and TRBJ2-2, with TRBD2 as a possible D gene (5 bases). Germline CDR1 reads GTSNPN; CDR2 reads SVGIG (reference sequence). The CDR3 extends over 15 amino acids. The germline V and J ends were trimmed by 2 bases and 7 bases, with 17 bases remaining between them. CDR3 nucleotide sequence: TGTGCCTGGAGTAGCGAGAGGGCCTCAGTCGGGGAGCTGTTTTTT. Its translation: CAWSSERASVGELFF.

This sequence joins TRBV2 and TRBJ2-3; a weak D match, TRBD1 (5 bases). Deletions cut 1 base from V and 6 bases from J, with 14 bases between. CDR3 length: 15 amino acids. The germline V gene has CDR1 SNHLY and CDR2 FYNNEI. CDR3 region: CASSEEGQGVDTQYF. DNA of the CDR3: TGTGCCAGCAGTGAAGAGGGGCAGGGTGTGGATACGCAGTATTTT.

The rearrangement uses TRBV28 and TRBJ1-5, with D perhaps TRBD1 (5 bases). The CDR3 contains 14 residues. The germline CDR1 and CDR2 sequences are MDHEN and SYDVKM. Trimming took off 3 bases at V and 5 bases at J, with 11 bases between the two ends. The CDR3 sequence: CASSLSQVDQPQHF. In DNA form, the CDR3 reads TGTGCCAGCAGTTTGTCACAGGTCGATCAGCCCCAGCATTTT. Together with reference TRBV28 and TRBJ1-5, the CDR3 gives the full variable domain: DVKVTQSSRYLVKRTGEKVFLECVQDMDHENMFWYRQDPGLGLRLIYFSYDVKMKEKGDIPEGYSVSREKKERFSLILESASTNQTSMYLCASSLSQVDQPQHFGDGTRLSIL.

This clone was found once. V usage is TRBV7-3 and J usage is TRBJ2-1; D perhaps matches TRBD2 (5 bases). Trimming shortened V by 4 bases and J by 5 bases, and 15 bases separated the two germline ends. This CDR3 has 15 residues. Per the germline V gene, CDR1 is SGHTA and CDR2 is FQGTGA. The CDR3 loop is CASSSEGKRHNEQFF. The CDR3 region has the DNA TGTGCCAGCAGCTCCGAAGGGAAGCGGCACAATGAGCAGTTCTTC.

The chain employs TRBV28 and TRBJ1-2, with D possibly TRBD1 on 5 matching bases. This CDR3 comprises 15 residues. The V gene lost 1 base and the J gene lost 4 bases, with 13 bases spanning the gap. Germline V lookup: CDR1 MDHEN, CDR2 SYDVKM. The CDR3 DNA sequence: TGTGCCAGCAGTTTATTGGGAGGGGCGGGCTATGGCTACACCTTC. Translating it yields CASSLLGGAGYGYTF.

The chain couples TRBV19 to TRBJ2-3; TRBD1 agrees at 7 bases. The CDR3 sequence is 14 residues long. The V gene's germline CDR1 is LNHDA and CDR2 SQIVND (reference sequence). The V segment lost 6 bases and the J segment 3 bases; nucleotides outside the gene matches: 6. CDR3 sequence reads: CASSRGTTTDTQYF. The DNA of the CDR3 is TGTGCCAGTAGCAGGGGGACGACTACAGATACGCAGTATTTT.

Written as DNA, the CDR3 is TGTGCCAGCAGCTTGGCATCGAACACCGGGGAGCTGTTTTTT. Translating it yields CASSLASNTGELFF. This chain uses TRBV5-6 with TRBJ2-2, with unresolved D. V was cut by 0 bases and J by 0 bases, with 3 bases left in between. CDR1 and CDR2 (germline): SGHDT, YYEEEE. The CDR3 length is 14 residues. The variable domain in full, completed from reference TRBV5-6 and TRBJ2-2, reads DAGVTQSPTHLIKTRGQQVTLRCSPKSGHDTVSWYQQALGQGPQFIFQYYEEEERQRGNFPDRFSGHQFPNYSSELNVNALLLGDSALYLCASSLASNTGELFFGEGSRLTVL.

This chain uses TRBV5-4 with TRBJ1-5, with D perhaps matching TRBD1 (6 bases). V dropped 0 bases and J dropped 9 bases, with 10 bases sitting between them. The CDR3 is 13 amino acids. The germline V gene has CDR1 SGHNT and CDR2 YYREEE (reference sequence). DNA of the CDR3: TGTGCCAGCAGCTTGGATGGGGGCGGGCCCCAGCATTTT. Protein sequence: CASSLDGGGPQHF.

Comment on this clone: The junction and the germline gene differ at one end; a read error may be behind it. The genes are TRBV4-3 and TRBJ2-7, with TRBD2 matching 12 bases. CDR1 and CDR2 (germline): LGHNA, YSLEER. The CDR3 covers 19 residues. Here the CDR3 DNA reads TGCGCCAGCAGCCAAGAAATTGGACTAGCGGGATCCAGCTCCTACAAGCAGTACTTC. It yields the protein CASSQEIGLAGSSSYKQYF.

As regards this clone: Other DNA sequences in this specimen translate into the identical CDR3. The V call is TRBV5-6, the J call TRBJ2-1; no reliable D call. With 2 bases removed from V and 8 bases from J, the gap between germline ends came to 5 bases. The CDR3 consists of 11 residues. The germline CDR1 and CDR2 sequences are SGHDT and YYEEEE. CDR3 nucleotides: TGTGCCAGCAGCTTAGGATATGAGCAGTTCTTC. Translation gives CASSLGYEQFF. The full variable domain, with the rest looked up from reference TRBV5-6 and TRBJ2-1, is DAGVTQSPTHLIKTRGQQVTLRCSPKSGHDTVSWYQQALGQGPQFIFQYYEEEERQRGNFPDRFSGHQFPNYSSELNVNALLLGDSALYLCASSLGYEQFFGPGTRLTVL.

Only one count was recorded for this clone. The chain couples TRBV9 to TRBJ2-5, with TRBD2 identical over 8 bases. Germline assignment: CDR1 SGDLS and CDR2 YYNGEE. Unmatched junction bases numbered 7, after V lost 0 bases and J lost 3 bases. The CDR3 is 16 amino acids. The CDR3 reads CASSVGAGGGKETQYF. For the CDR3, the DNA is TGTGCCAGCAGCGTAGGGGCGGGAGGCGGAAAAGAGACCCAGTACTTC.

V is TRBV13 and J is TRBJ2-7; 9 nucleotides match TRBD2. The CDR3 runs 14 residues. V was pared by 5 bases and J by 4 bases, with 6 bases of the junction left unmatched. The germline V gene encodes CDR1 PRHDT and CDR2 FYEKMQ (reference sequence). Written as DNA, the CDR3 is TGTGCCAGCAGCGTTAGCGGGAGTGCGTACGAGCAGTACTTC. As protein: CASSVSGSAYEQYF.

This chain connects TRBV4-3 to TRBJ2-1, with D possibly called TRBD1 or TRBD2 (5 bases each). The germline V and J ends were trimmed by 4 bases and 2 bases, with 12 bases remaining between them. Germline loops: CDR1 LGHNA, CDR2 YSLEER. The CDR3 is 15 residues long. In DNA, the CDR3 is TGCGCCAGCAGCCGGACCCAGGGAGCCTACAATGAGCAGTTCTTC. This codes for CASSRTQGAYNEQFF.

Notes on this clone: The likely explanation is a read error, given a far larger clone one base away. The chain combines TRBV28 with TRBJ2-5, with TRBD2 identical over 7 bases. In germline, CDR1 is MDHEN, CDR2 SYDVKM. The CDR3 sequence is 16 residues long. V dropped 3 bases and J dropped 4; count of bases not matched to a gene: 11. The chain's CDR3 is CASSLTNGRLGETQYF. The CDR3 DNA is TGTGCCAGCAGTTTGACTAACGGGAGGTTGGGAGAGACCCAGTACTTC.

The chain links TRBV5-1 to TRBJ1-1; D is perhaps TRBD1 (5 bases). The germline V and J ends were trimmed by 0 bases and 4 bases, with 16 bases remaining between them. The CDR3 is made up of 16 amino acids. Germline lookup yields CDR1 SGHRS and CDR2 YFSETQ. CDR3 sequence (DNA): TGCGCCAGCAGCTTGGTGTGGCAGGGCCAGGGCACTGAAGCTTTCTTT. This translates into CASSLVWQGQGTEAFF. Filled out from reference TRBV5-1 and TRBJ1-1, the complete variable domain reads KAGVTQTPRYLIKTRGQQVTLSCSPISGHRSVSWYQQTPGQGLQFLFEYFSETQRNKGNFPGRFSGRQFSNSRSEMNVSTLELGDSALYLCASSLVWQGQGTEAFFGQGTRLTVV.

The chain employs TRBV28 and TRBJ2-4; D is unresolved. The V end was cut by 5 bases, the J end by 1 base, with 15 bases between. The CDR3 length is 16 residues. Per the germline V gene, CDR1 is MDHEN and CDR2 is SYDVKM. The CDR3 region is CASSTPQVIAKNIQYF. CDR3 DNA: TGTGCCAGCAGTACCCCCCAGGTCATTGCCAAAAACATTCAGTACTTC.

On this clone: A single base separates this from a much larger clone, so it may be a read error. The chain joins TRBV6-6 to TRBJ1-2, with 8 bases identical to TRBD1. V lost 5 bases and J lost 5; bases outside the gene matches: 10. The CDR3 totals 15 residues. Germline values: CDR1 MNHNY, CDR2 SVGAGI (reference sequence). The CDR3, as DNA: TGTGCCAGCAGTCATCAAGGACAGGGCCAATATGGCTACACCTTC. Translated: CASSHQGQGQYGYTF.

This clone was observed a handful of times. The J gene is TRBJ2-7, the V gene TRBV5-1; TRBD1 is a possible D gene (6 bases). The CDR3 consists of 14 residues. Germline CDR1 reads SGHRS; CDR2 reads YFSETQ. V dropped 2 bases and J dropped 5 bases, with 14 bases sitting between them. This CDR3 is CASSFRQVPDEQYF. In DNA form, the CDR3 reads TGCGCCAGCAGCTTCCGACAGGTTCCTGACGAGCAGTACTTC.

The J gene is TRBJ1-1, the V gene TRBV9, with TRBD1 as a possible D gene (5 bases). The V and J ends lost 2 bases and 5 bases respectively, with 13 bases between them. CDR3 length: 14 residues. CDR1 is SGDLS and CDR2 is YYNGEE in the germline V gene. The CDR3 sequence: CASSVGRGMTEAFF. The DNA of the CDR3 is TGTGCCAGCAGCGTCGGTCGGGGGATGACTGAAGCTTTCTTT.